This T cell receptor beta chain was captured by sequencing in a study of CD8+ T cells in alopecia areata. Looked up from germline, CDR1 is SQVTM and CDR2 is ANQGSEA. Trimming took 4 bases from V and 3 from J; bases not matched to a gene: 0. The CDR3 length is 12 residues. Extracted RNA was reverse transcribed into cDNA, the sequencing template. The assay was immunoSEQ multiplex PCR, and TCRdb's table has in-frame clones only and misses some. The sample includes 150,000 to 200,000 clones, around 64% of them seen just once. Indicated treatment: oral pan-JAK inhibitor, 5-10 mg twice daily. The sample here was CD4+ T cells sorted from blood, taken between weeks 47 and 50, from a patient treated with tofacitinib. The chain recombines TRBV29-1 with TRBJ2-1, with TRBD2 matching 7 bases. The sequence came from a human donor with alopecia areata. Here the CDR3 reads CSVGGGYNEQFF. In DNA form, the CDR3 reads TGCAGCGTTGGCGGGGGCTACAATGAGCAGTTCTTC.